This T cell receptor beta chain derives from a study of blood T cell repertoires in COVID-19. At the level of the study: Sites across the United States, Italy and Spain contributed samples from acute and convalescent COVID-19.

Here immunoSEQ multiplex PCR was the method, and the copy in TCRdb shows in-frame clones only, minus some. The repertoire consists of some 42,000 clones, with around nine tenths occurring once and the leading ten covering less than 2.5%. Trimming removed 2 bases from V and 4 bases from J; junction bases left unmatched: 3. Per germline, CDR1 MNHEY and CDR2 SVGAGI. The CDR3 is 14 residues long. The material sequenced was peripheral blood. This TCR was sampled from a human donor in a cohort sampled during active COVID-19. V is TRBV6-5 and J is TRBJ1-1, with TRBD1 identical over 8 bases. Written as DNA, the CDR3 is TGTGCCAGCAGTTACCAGGGGGCGATCACTGAAGCTTTCTTT. Residues: CASSYQGAITEAFF.